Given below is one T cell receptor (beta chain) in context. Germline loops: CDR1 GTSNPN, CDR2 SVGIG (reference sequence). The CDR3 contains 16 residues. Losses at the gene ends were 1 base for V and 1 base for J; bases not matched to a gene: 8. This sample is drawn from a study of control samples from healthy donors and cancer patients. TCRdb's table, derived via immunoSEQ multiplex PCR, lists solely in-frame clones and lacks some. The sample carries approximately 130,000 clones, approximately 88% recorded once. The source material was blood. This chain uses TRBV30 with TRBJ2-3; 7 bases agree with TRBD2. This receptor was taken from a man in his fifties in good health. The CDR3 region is CAWSAPPAGGTDTQYF. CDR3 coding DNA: TGTGCCTGGAGTGCCCCGCCCGCGGGGGGCACAGATACGCAGTATTTT.